What follows are 23 T cell receptor beta chains derived from one specimen sequenced in a study of identical twins. In TCRdb, the 5' RACE reads were re-called with MiXCR into one record per CDR3 protein. This repertoire shows some 250,000 distinct CDR3 sequences, approximately 5.9% found once; its top ten account for roughly 15%. This same sample was also part of a study on T cells expressing NK-cell markers.

The specimen was CD8+ T cells sorted from blood. These receptors all come from a young woman in good health.

This clonotype was seen only a few times. The genes are TRBV3-1 and TRBJ2-7, with 8 bases lining up with TRBD1. V dropped 7 bases and J dropped 2; count of bases not matched to a gene: 10. The CDR3 sequence is 15 residues long. The germline gives CDR1 LGHDT, CDR2 YNNKEL (reference sequence). The CDR3 DNA sequence: TGTGCCAGCAAGCTCTGGACAGGGAAGACCTACGAGCAGTACTTC. It encodes CASKLWTGKTYEQYF.

The chain combines TRBV9 with TRBJ1-1; possibly TRBD1 for D (6 bases). The length of the CDR3 is 14 residues. Germline assignment: CDR1 SGDLS and CDR2 YYNGEE. Trimming stripped 3 bases from V and 5 bases from J, with 14 bases between. DNA for the CDR3: TGTGCCAGCAGCGAGACAGGTAGCGGGACTGAAGCTTTCTTT. Translating it yields CASSETGSGTEAFF.

Comments on this clonotype: A read error is possible here, since a much larger clone lies one base away. The chain is built from TRBV6-4 and TRBJ2-1; 7 positions match TRBD2. The J segment lost 5 bases and the V segment lost 0 bases, leaving 4 bases of the junction unmatched. CDR3 length: 15 amino acids. The V gene's germline CDR1 is MRHNA and CDR2 SNTAGT. CDR3 DNA sequence: TGTGCCAGCAGTGACTCTGCGGGGGTTCACAATGAGCAGTTCTTC. This gives the protein CASSDSAGVHNEQFF.

Ten or more counts support this clonotype. J is TRBJ2-1 and V is TRBV20-1, with a possible D match to TRBD2 (6 bases). The CDR3 is 14 amino acids. Germline lookup yields CDR1 DFQATT and CDR2 SNEGSKA (reference sequence). V lost 6 bases to trimming and J lost 2 bases, with 14 bases between them. CDR3 DNA sequence: TGCAGTGCGCCCCGGGAGTCGGCCTACAATGAGCAGTTCTTC. It yields the protein CSAPRESAYNEQFF.

This clonotype was observed a handful of times. The V gene is TRBV30, the J gene TRBJ2-1, with D perhaps matching TRBD2 (7 bases). Germline CDR1 and CDR2: GTSNPN and SVGIG (reference sequence). With 7 bases removed from V and 4 bases from J, the gap between germline ends came to 23 bases. The CDR3 runs 16 residues. The CDR3 DNA sequence: TGTGCCTCTAAGGCCGAGGGGGGGGCGGGTTACAATGAGCAGTTCTTC. The encoded protein is CASKAEGGAGYNEQFF.

On this clonotype itself: This CDR3 is missing its conserved last phenylalanine or tryptophan, likely due to a read error. This chain joins TRBV27 and TRBJ2-3, with D perhaps assigned TRBD1 or TRBD2 (5 bases each). Between the trimmed V and J ends, which lost 10 bases and 0 bases, there was a span of 8 bases. Germline V CDR1 and CDR2: MNHEY, SMNVEV (reference sequence). The CDR3 runs to 12 residues. This CDR3 is CATGDSTDTQYL. The CDR3 DNA reads as TGTGCCACCGGGGACAGCACAGATACGCAGTATCTT.

The sample holds a few counts of this clonotype. The genes are TRBV12-3 or TRBV12-4 and TRBJ1-1; D uncertain. This CDR3 is built from 13 residues. Trimming took 3 bases from V and 5 from J, leaving 10 bases between them. The CDR3 bases are TGTGCCAGCAGTTTTTATCTGGGTACTGAAGCTTTCTTT. Translation: CASSFYLGTEAFF.

The chain recombines TRBV5-6 with TRBJ2-5, with 7 bases lining up with TRBD2. The CDR3 is made up of 15 amino acids. Losses at the gene ends were 4 bases for V and 3 bases for J; bases not matched to a gene: 9. Germline CDR1 is SGHDT and CDR2 is YYEEEE. CDR3: CASSNRDYPEETQYF. CDR3 DNA: TGTGCCAGCAGCAACCGGGACTACCCAGAAGAGACCCAGTACTTC.

This clonotype was detected only a few times. The V call is TRBV27, the J call TRBJ2-1; 8 bases line up with TRBD2. Germline V lookup: CDR1 MNHEY, CDR2 SMNVEV (reference sequence). The CDR3 is 15 residues long. The ends lost 4 bases at V and 7 bases at J; junction bases unmatched: 9. In DNA, the CDR3 is TGTGCCAGCAGTTCACGGGAGGGTAGAAGAAATGAGCAGTTCTTC. Translated, it gives CASSSREGRRNEQFF.

The chain recombines TRBV6-2 or TRBV6-3 with TRBJ2-2, with a possible D match to TRBD2 (6 bases). CDR1 and CDR2 from the germline V gene are MNHEY and SVGEGT. Between the trimmed V and J ends, which lost 11 bases and 3 bases, there was a span of 16 bases. The CDR3 sequence is 14 residues long. The CDR3 loop reads CACRGATDTGELFF. The CDR3 nucleotides read TGTGCCTGTCGCGGGGCGACGGACACCGGGGAGCTGTTTTTT.

The V gene is TRBV6-1, the J gene TRBJ2-7; D may be TRBD2 (7 bases). V lost 10 bases, J lost 1 base, and 14 bases lay in between. The CDR3 totals 13 residues. Germline V lookup: CDR1 MNHNS, CDR2 SASEGT. CDR3 in DNA: TGTGCCACTCTCAAGGGGGGGTCCTACGAGCAGTACTTC. Its protein is CATLKGGSYEQYF.

The sample holds many counts of this clonotype. The chain couples TRBV7-6 to TRBJ1-2; possibly TRBD1 for D (5 bases). CDR3 length: 15 residues. Between the trimmed V and J ends, which lost 0 bases and 6 bases, there was a span of 14 bases. Looked up from germline, CDR1 is SGHVS and CDR2 is FNYEAQ. The CDR3 loop is CASSLASGREHGYTF. In DNA, the CDR3 is TGTGCCAGCAGCTTAGCTAGTGGCAGGGAACATGGCTACACCTTC.

This chain uses TRBV9 with TRBJ1-1; the match to TRBD1 covers 8 bases. CDR1 is SGDLS, CDR2 YYNGEE, per germline. Trimming at V came to 3 bases and at J to 1 base, leaving 2 bases not matched to a gene. The CDR3 is made up of 14 amino acids. Written as DNA, the CDR3 is TGTGCCAGCAGCGGACAGGGGTCGAACACTGAAGCTTTCTTT. It is translated as CASSGQGSNTEAFF.

J is TRBJ2-7 and V is TRBV7-8, with TRBD2 identical over 12 bases. The CDR3 runs 15 residues. Trimming at V came to 5 bases and at J to 7 bases, leaving 9 bases not matched to a gene. Germline V gene lookup returns CDR1 SGHVS and CDR2 FQNEAQ. This CDR3 reads CASSPMTSGSGEQYF. In nucleotides, the CDR3 is TGTGCCAGCAGCCCTATGACTAGCGGGAGTGGGGAGCAGTACTTC.

In this sample, this clonotype turned up many times. J is TRBJ2-7 and V is TRBV27, with 8 positions matching TRBD1. The CDR3 spans 14 residues. Trimming cost V 5 bases and J 7 bases; bases outside gene matches: 10. CDR1 and CDR2 from the germline V gene are MNHEY and SMNVEV (reference sequence). CDR3 loop: CASSPRDRLREQYF. In nucleotides, the CDR3 is TGTGCCAGCAGTCCCCGGGACAGGCTGAGGGAGCAGTACTTC.

This clonotype was observed a few times. V is TRBV7-8 and J is TRBJ2-7; tentative D call: TRBD2 (5 bases). CDR3 length: 16 amino acids. CDR1 and CDR2 from the germline V gene are SGHVS and FQNEAQ. Trimming took 1 base from V and 4 from J, leaving 17 bases between them. CDR3 loop: CASSLVGPTSGYEQYF. The CDR3 DNA follows: TGTGCCAGCAGCTTAGTCGGACCTACATCGGGGTACGAGCAGTACTTC.

This clonotype came up many times. The V and J genes are TRBV29-1 and TRBJ2-3, with D possibly being TRBD1 (6 bases). Germline V gives CDR1 SQVTM, CDR2 ANQGSEA. The CDR3 is 12 residues long. Trimming cost V 6 bases and J 5 bases, with 12 bases left between them. The CDR3 nucleotides read TGCAGCGTCCTACAGGGTAGAGATACGCAGTATTTT. Its protein product is CSVLQGRDTQYF.

V usage is TRBV27 and J usage is TRBJ2-5, with D possibly being TRBD1 or TRBD2 (5 bases each). Looked up from germline, CDR1 is MNHEY and CDR2 is SMNVEV (reference sequence). The CDR3 length is 14 residues. V was shortened by 3 bases and J by 7 bases, with 15 bases between the two germline ends. The CDR3 loop is CASSLGIGAGTQYF. The DNA for the CDR3 is TGTGCCAGCAGTTTGGGAATCGGGGCGGGGACCCAGTACTTC.

The sample holds many counts of this clonotype. The chain combines TRBV5-1 with TRBJ2-3; D is possibly TRBD1 or TRBD2 (5 bases each). Trimming took off 4 bases at V and 2 bases at J, with 17 bases between the two ends. The CDR3 covers 16 residues. Germline CDR1 is SGHRS and CDR2 is YFSETQ. CDR3 protein: CASSDSGTENTDTQYF. Written as DNA, the CDR3 is TGCGCCAGCAGCGACTCCGGGACGGAGAACACAGATACGCAGTATTTT.

The table lists this clonotype with a few counts. The chain employs TRBV4-2 and TRBJ2-1, with 7 bases aligning to TRBD2. CDR3 length: 16 amino acids. Germline V gene lookup returns CDR1 LGHNA and CDR2 YNFKEQ. J gave up 8 bases and V 1 base, and 11 bases lay outside the gene matches. In nucleotides, the CDR3 is TGTGCCAGCAGCCAAGTTGAGGCTAGCGGTGGGGATGAGCAGTTCTTC. Amino acid sequence: CASSQVEASGGDEQFF.

This clonotype was found a few times. J is TRBJ2-4 and V is TRBV6-2 or TRBV6-3; 13 nucleotides line up with TRBD2. There are 22 residues in the CDR3. CDR1 and CDR2 from the germline V gene are MNHEY and SVGEGT. The V gene end was trimmed by 2 bases and the J gene end by 3 bases; junction bases not matched to a gene: 19. This CDR3 is CASSYGWGLLAGGCPYKNIQYF. Written as DNA, the CDR3 is TGTGCCAGCAGTTACGGGTGGGGTTTACTAGCGGGAGGGTGCCCTTACAAAAACATTCAGTACTTC.

Concerning this clonotype: An end of the junction does not agree with germline; a read error may underlie this. This chain joins TRBV7-7 and TRBJ2-2, with TRBD2 matching over 8 bases. From germline, CDR1 is SSHAT and CDR2 FNYEAQ (reference sequence). This CDR3 comprises 18 residues. CDR3 DNA sequence: TGTGCTAGCAGCTTAGGCTTTAGCGGGGATGCCTACACCGGGGAGCTGTTTTTT. The encoded protein is CASSLGFSGDAYTGELFF. Looking up the rest from reference TRBV7-7 and TRBJ2-2 gives the full variable domain: GAGVSQSPRYKVTKRGQDVTLRCDPISSHATLYWYQQALGQGPEFLTYFNYEAQPDKSGLPSDRFSAERPEGSISTLTIQRTEQRDSAMYRCASSLGFSGDAYTGELFFGEGSRLTVL.

This rearrangement joins TRBV6-1 to TRBJ1-2; D unresolved. Germline V lookup: CDR1 MNHNS, CDR2 SASEGT. The V end lost 3 bases, the J end lost 3 bases, and 14 bases lay between the germline ends. The CDR3 runs to 15 residues. Written as DNA, the CDR3 is TGTGCCAGCAGTGATCCCCCAGATGGGGACTATGGCTACACCTTC. It specifies CASSDPPDGDYGYTF.